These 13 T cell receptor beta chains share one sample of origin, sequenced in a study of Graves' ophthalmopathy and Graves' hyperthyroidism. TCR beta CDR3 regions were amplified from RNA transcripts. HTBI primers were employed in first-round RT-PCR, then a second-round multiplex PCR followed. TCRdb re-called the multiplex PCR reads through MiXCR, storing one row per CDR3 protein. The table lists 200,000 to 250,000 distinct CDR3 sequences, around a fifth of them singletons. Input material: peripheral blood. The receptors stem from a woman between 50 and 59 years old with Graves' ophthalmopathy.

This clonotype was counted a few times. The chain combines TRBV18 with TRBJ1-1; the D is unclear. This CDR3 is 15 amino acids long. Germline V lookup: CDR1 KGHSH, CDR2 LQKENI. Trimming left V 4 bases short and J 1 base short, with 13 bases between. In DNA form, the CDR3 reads TGTGCCAGCTCACTTGGGCACGGAACGAACACTGAAGCTTTCTTT. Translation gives CASSLGHGTNTEAFF.

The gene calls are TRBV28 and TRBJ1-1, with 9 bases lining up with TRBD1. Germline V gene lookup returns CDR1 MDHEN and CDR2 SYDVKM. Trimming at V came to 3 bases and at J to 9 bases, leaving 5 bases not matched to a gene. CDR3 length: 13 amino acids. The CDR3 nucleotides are TGTGCCAGCAGTTTGGAACAGGGGGCGAAAGCTTTCTTT. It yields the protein CASSLEQGAKAFF.

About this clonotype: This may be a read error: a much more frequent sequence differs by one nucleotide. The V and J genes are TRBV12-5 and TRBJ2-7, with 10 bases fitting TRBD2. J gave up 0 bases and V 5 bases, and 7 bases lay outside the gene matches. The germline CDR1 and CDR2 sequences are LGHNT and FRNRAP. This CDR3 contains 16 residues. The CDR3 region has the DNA TGTGCTAGTGGTCCTCTAGGGACTAGCGCCTCCTACGAGCAGTACTTC. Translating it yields CASGPLGTSASYEQYF. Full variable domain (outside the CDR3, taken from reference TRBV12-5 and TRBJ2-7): DARVTQTPRHKVTEMGQEVTMRCQPILGHNTVFWYRQTMMQGLELLAYFRNRAPLDDSGMPKDRFSAEMPDATLATLKIQPSEPRDSAVYFCASGPLGTSASYEQYFGPGTRLTVT.

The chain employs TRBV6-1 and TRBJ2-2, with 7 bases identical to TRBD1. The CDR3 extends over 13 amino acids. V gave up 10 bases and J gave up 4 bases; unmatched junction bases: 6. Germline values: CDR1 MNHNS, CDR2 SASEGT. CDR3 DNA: TGTGCCACCATACAGGGGACCACCGGGGAGCTGTTTTTT. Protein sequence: CATIQGTTGELFF.

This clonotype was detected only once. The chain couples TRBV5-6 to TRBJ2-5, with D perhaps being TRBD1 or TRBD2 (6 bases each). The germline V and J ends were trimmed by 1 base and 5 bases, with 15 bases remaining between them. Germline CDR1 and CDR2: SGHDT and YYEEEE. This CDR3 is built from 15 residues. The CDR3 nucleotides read TGTGCCAGCAGCTTGCCGGGGGCCCTTAGGGAGACCCAGTACTTC. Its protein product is CASSLPGALRETQYF.

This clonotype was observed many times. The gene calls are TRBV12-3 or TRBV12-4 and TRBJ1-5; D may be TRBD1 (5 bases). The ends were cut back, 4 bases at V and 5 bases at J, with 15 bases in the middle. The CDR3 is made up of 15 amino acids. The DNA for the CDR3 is TGTGCCAGCAGTTCGTCAGGGCGTAACGATCAGCCCCAGCATTTT. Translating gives CASSSSGRNDQPQHF.

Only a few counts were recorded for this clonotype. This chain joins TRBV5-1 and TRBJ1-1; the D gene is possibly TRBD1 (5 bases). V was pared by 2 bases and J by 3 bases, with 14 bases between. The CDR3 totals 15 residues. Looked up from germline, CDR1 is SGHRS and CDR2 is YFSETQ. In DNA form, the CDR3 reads TGCGCCAGCAGCTTATTTTCCGCGGGGGACACTGAAGCTTTCTTT. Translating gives CASSLFSAGDTEAFF.

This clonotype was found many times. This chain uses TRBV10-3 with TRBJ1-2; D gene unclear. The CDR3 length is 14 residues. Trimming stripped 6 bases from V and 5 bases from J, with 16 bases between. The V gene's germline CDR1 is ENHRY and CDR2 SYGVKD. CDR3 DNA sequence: TGTGCCATCAGAGACGGTGGCCTCGGGTATGGCTACACCTTC. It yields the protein CAIRDGGLGYGYTF.

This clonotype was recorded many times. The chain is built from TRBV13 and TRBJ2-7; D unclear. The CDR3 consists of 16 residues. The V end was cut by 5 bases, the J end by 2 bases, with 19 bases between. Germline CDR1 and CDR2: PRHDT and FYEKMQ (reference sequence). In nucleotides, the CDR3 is TGTGCCAGCAGCCCAGTCGGTACAGCCATACCCTACGAGCAGTACTTC. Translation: CASSPVGTAIPYEQYF.

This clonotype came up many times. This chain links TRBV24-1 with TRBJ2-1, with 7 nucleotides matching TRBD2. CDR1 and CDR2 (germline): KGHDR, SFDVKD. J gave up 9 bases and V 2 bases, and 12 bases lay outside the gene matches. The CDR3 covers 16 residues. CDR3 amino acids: CATSDSLGEGRFEQFF. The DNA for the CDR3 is TGTGCCACCAGTGATTCTTTGGGGGAGGGCCGTTTTGAGCAGTTCTTC.

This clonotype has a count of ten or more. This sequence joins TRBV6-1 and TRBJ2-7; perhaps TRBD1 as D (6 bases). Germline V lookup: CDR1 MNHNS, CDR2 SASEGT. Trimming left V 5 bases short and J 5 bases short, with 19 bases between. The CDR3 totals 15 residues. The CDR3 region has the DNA TGTGCCAGCAGTACAATCACAACAGGGTACGACGAGCAGTACTTC. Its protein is CASSTITTGYDEQYF.

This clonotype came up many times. Written as DNA, the CDR3 is TGCAGTGCTGACTTGAGGACCCCATCCTACGAGCAGTACTTC. Encoded protein: CSADLRTPSYEQYF. The V and J genes are TRBV20-1 and TRBJ2-7, with unresolved D. The germline V gene has CDR1 DFQATT and CDR2 SNEGSKA (reference sequence). This CDR3 has 14 amino acids. Trimming left V 5 bases short and J 1 base short, with 15 bases between.

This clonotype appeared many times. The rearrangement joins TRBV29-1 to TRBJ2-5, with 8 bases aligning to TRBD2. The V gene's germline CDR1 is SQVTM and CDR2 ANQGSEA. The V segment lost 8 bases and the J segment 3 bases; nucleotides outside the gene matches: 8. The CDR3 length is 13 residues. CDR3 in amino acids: CSTGLAREETQYF. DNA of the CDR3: TGCAGCACAGGACTAGCAAGGGAAGAGACCCAGTACTTC.